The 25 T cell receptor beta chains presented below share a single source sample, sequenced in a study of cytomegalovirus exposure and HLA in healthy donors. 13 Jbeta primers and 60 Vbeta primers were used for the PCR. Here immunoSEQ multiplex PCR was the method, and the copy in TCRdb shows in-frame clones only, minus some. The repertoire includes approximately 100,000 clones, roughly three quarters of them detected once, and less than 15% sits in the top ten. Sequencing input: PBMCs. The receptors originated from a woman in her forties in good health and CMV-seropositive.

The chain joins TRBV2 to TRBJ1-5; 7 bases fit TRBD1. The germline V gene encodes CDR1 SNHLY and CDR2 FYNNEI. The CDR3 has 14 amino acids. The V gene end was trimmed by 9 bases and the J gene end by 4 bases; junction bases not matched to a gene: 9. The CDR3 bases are TGTGCCAGTGAGACAGGGAATGGAAATCAGCCCCAGCATTTT. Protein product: CASETGNGNQPQHF.

CDR3 nucleotide sequence: TGTGCCTGGAACCAGCCAATGACAGGGCATGAAAAACTGTTTTTT. This codes for CAWNQPMTGHEKLFF. The rearrangement joins TRBV30 to TRBJ1-4; 7 positions agree with TRBD1. Germline V CDR1 and CDR2: GTSNPN, SVGIG (reference sequence). V trimming: 4 bases; J trimming: 6 bases; junction bases outside the gene matches: 11. CDR3 size: 15 residues.

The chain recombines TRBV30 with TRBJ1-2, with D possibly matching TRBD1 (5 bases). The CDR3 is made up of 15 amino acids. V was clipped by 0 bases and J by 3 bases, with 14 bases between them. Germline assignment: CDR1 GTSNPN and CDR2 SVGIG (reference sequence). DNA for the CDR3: TGTGCCTGGAGTGTCGTTGGGCCGGGGGACTATGGCTACACCTTC. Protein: CAWSVVGPGDYGYTF.

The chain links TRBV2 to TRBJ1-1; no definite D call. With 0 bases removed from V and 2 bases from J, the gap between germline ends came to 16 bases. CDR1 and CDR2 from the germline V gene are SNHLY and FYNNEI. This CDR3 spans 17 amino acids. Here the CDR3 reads CASSEALLWTGNTEAFF. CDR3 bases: TGTGCCAGCAGTGAAGCGCTTTTGTGGACGGGAAACACTGAAGCTTTCTTT.

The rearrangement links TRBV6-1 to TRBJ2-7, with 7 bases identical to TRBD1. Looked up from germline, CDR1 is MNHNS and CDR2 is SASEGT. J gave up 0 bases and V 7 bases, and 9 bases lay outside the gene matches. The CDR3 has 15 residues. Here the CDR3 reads CASTLMTGSSYEQYF. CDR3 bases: TGTGCCAGCACCTTAATGACAGGGAGCTCCTACGAGCAGTACTTC.

The CDR3 loop is CASIRDRVDTGELFF. The CDR3 bases are TGTGCCAGCATTAGGGACAGGGTCGACACCGGGGAGCTGTTTTTT. This chain connects TRBV2 to TRBJ2-2; 9 bases align to TRBD1. CDR1 is SNHLY and CDR2 is FYNNEI in the germline V gene. V was pared by 7 bases and J by 3 bases, with 6 bases of the junction left unmatched. The CDR3 spans 15 residues.

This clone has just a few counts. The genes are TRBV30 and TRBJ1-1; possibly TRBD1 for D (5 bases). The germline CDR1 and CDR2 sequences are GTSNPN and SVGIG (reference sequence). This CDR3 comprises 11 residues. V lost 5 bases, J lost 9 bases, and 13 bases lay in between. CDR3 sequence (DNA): TGTGCCTGGGATCAGGGTTCTCAAGCTTTCTTT. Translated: CAWDQGSQAFF.

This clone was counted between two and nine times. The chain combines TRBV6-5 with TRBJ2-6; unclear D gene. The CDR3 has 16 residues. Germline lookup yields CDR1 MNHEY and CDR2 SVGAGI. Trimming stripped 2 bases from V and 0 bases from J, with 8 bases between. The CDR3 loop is CASSYGPNSGANVLTF. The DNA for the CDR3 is TGTGCCAGCAGTTACGGGCCGAACTCTGGGGCCAACGTCCTGACTTTC.

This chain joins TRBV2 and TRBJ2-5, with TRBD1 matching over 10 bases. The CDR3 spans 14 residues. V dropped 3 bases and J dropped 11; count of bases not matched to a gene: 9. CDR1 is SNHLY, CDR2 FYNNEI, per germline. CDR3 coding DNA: TGTGCCAGCAGTGAGGGACAGGGGCCTGGGGAGCAGTACTTC. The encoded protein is CASSEGQGPGEQYF.

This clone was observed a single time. CDR3 protein: CASSLNTNTEAFF. The DNA of the CDR3 is TGTGCCAGCAGTTTAAACACGAACACTGAAGCTTTCTTT. The rearrangement links TRBV27 to TRBJ1-1; D is ambiguous. V gave up 2 bases and J gave up 1 base, with 5 bases separating them. Per the germline V gene, CDR1 is MNHEY and CDR2 is SMNVEV (reference sequence). The length of the CDR3 is 13 residues.

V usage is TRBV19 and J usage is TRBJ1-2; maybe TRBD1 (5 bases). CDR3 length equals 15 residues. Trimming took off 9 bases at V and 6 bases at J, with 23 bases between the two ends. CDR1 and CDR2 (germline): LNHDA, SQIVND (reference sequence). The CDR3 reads CASSGGLPGVHGYTF. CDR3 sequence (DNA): TGTGCCAGCAGTGGAGGACTTCCGGGGGTACATGGCTACACCTTC.

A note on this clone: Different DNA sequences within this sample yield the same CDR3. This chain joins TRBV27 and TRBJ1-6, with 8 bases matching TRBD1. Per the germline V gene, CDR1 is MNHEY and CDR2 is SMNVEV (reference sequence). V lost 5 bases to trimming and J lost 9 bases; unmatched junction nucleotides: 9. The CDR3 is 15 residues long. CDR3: CASSPGTGRGSPLHF. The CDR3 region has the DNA TGTGCCAGCAGTCCAGGGACAGGACGGGGTTCACCCCTCCACTTT.

The CDR3 region is CASSVAEDYGYTF. Here the CDR3 DNA reads TGTGCCAGCAGTGTGGCAGAGGACTATGGCTACACCTTC. V and J are TRBV2 and TRBJ1-2; D gene ambiguous. Germline lookup yields CDR1 SNHLY and CDR2 FYNNEI. Trimming shortened V by 4 bases and J by 3 bases, and 9 bases separated the two germline ends. The CDR3 runs 13 residues.

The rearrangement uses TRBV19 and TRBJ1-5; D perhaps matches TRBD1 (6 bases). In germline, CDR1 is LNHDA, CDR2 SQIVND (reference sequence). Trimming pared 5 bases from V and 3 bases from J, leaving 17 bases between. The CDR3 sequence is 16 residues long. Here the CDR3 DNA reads TGTGCCAGTAGTTTCATACCGGGACACACCAATCAGCCCCAGCATTTT. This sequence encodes CASSFIPGHTNQPQHF.

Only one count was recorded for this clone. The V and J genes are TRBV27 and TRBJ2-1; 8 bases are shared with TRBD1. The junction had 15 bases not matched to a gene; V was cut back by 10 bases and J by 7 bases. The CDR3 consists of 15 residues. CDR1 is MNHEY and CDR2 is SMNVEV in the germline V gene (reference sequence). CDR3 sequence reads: CATSPGARGRNEQFF. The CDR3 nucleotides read TGTGCCACCTCCCCGGGGGCCAGGGGGCGGAATGAGCAGTTCTTC.

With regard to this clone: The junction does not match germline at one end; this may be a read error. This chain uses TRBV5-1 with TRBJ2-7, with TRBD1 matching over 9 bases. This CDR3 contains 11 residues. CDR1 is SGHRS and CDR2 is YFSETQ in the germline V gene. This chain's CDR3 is CASRKNGTGFF. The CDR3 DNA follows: TGCGCCAGCCGGAAAAACGGGACAGGGTTCTTC.

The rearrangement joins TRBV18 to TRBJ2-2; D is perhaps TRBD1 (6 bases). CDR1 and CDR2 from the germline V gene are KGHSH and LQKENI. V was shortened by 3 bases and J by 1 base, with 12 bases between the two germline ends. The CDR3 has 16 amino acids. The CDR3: CASSPRTARNTGELFF. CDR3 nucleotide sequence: TGTGCCAGCTCACCTAGGACAGCTAGGAACACCGGGGAGCTGTTTTTT. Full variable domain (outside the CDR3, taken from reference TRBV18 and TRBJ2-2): NAGVMQNPRHLVRRRGQEARLRCSPMKGHSHVYWYRQLPEEGLKFMVYLQKENIIDESGMPKERFSAEFPKEGPSILRIQQVVRGDSAAYFCASSPRTARNTGELFFGEGSRLTVL.

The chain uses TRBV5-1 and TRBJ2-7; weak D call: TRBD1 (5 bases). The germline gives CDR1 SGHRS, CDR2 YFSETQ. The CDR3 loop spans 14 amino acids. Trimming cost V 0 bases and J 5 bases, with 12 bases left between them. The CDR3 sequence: CASSLDRPRDEQYF. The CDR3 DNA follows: TGCGCCAGCAGCTTGGACAGGCCTAGGGACGAGCAGTACTTC.

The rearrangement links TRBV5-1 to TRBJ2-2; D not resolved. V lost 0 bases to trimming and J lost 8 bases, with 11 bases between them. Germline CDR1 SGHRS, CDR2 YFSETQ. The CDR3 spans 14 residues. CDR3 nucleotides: TGCGCCAGCAGCTTGGAACTATCTAGGGGGGAGCTGTTTTTT. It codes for CASSLELSRGELFF. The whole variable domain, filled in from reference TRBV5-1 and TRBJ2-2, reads KAGVTQTPRYLIKTRGQQVTLSCSPISGHRSVSWYQQTPGQGLQFLFEYFSETQRNKGNFPGRFSGRQFSNSRSEMNVSTLELGDSALYLCASSLELSRGELFFGEGSRLTVL.

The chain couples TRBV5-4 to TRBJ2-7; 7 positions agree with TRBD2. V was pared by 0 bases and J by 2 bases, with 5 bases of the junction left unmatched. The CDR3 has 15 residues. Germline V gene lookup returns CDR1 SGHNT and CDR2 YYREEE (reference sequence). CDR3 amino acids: CASSLDGGLTYEQYF. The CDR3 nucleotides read TGTGCCAGCAGCTTGGACGGGGGACTAACCTACGAGCAGTACTTC.

CDR3 in amino acids: CASSTTGGRYGYTF. In DNA, the CDR3 is TGTGCCAGCAGCACCACAGGGGGGCGGTATGGCTACACCTTC. The chain links TRBV5-8 to TRBJ1-2; 8 positions match TRBD1. Germline-derived CDR1 and CDR2 are SGHTS and YDEGEE. Unmatched junction bases numbered 7, after V lost 4 bases and J lost 5 bases. This CDR3 contains 14 residues.

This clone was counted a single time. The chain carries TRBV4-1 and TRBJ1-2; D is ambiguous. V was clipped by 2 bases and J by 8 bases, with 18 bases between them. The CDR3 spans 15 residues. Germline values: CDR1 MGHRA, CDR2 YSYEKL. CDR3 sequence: CASSQRTAGDGGYTF. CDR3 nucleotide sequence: TGCGCCAGCAGCCAACGCACTGCGGGAGATGGGGGCTACACCTTC.

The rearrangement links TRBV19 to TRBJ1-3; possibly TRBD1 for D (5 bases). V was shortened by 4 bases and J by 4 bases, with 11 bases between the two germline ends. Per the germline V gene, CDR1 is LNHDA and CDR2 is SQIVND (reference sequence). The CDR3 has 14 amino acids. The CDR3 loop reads CASSRAGQGNTIYF. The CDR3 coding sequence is TGTGCCAGTAGTAGGGCAGGGCAAGGAAACACCATATATTTT.

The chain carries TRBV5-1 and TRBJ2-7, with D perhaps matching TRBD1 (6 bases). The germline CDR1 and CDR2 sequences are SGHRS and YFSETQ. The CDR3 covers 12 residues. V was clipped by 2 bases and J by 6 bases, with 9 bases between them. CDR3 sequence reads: CASSFVGGEQYF. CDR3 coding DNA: TGCGCCAGCAGCTTCGTAGGGGGCGAGCAGTACTTC.

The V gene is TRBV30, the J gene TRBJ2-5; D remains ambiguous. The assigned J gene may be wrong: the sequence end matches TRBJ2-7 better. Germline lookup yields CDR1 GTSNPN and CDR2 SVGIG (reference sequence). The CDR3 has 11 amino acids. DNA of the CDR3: TGTGCCTGGACCAATGGTTTCGAGCAGTACTTC. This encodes CAWTNGFEQYF.